The 12 T cell receptor beta chains in this list originate from one sample, sequenced in a study of response to subunit inactivated influenza vaccine. From the RT-PCR reads, TCRdb called clonotypes with MiXCR, one entry per CDR3 protein. The data hold fewer than 400,000 distinct CDR3 sequences, with just over 20% observed a single time. The sample here was PBMCs from blood, taken about 20 months after vaccination. The receptors stem from a man between 45 and 75 years old who received an inactivated influenza vaccine.

This sequence joins TRBV6-2 or TRBV6-3 and TRBJ1-2; the match to TRBD1 covers 7 bases. The trim removed 6 bases at V and 4 bases at J, leaving 11 bases unmatched. The germline V gene has CDR1 MNHEY and CDR2 SVGEGT. The CDR3 runs to 15 residues. The CDR3 loop is CASSRGQLTGYGYTF. As DNA, the CDR3 is TGTGCCAGCAGCCGGGGACAGCTTACGGGCTATGGCTACACCTTC.

The V gene is TRBV5-1, the J gene TRBJ1-1; possibly TRBD1 for D (6 bases). CDR1 SGHRS and CDR2 YFSETQ come from the germline V gene. The V gene lost 0 bases and the J gene lost 4 bases, with 13 bases spanning the gap. The CDR3 runs 15 residues. CDR3: CASSLDGGAFTEAFF. CDR3 bases: TGCGCCAGCAGCTTGGATGGGGGGGCATTCACTGAAGCTTTCTTT.

The CDR3 reads CATSRDRLAGGYNEQFF. The DNA for the CDR3 is TGTGCCACCAGCAGAGATCGACTAGCGGGAGGTTACAATGAGCAGTTCTTC. V usage is TRBV15 and J usage is TRBJ2-1; 13 bases are shared with TRBD2. V shed 0 bases, J shed 4 bases, and the junction held 3 bases outside the gene matches. The CDR3 sequence is 17 residues long. Per the germline V gene, CDR1 is LNHNV and CDR2 is YYDKDF (reference sequence).

This clonotype came up a few times. The genes are TRBV7-2 and TRBJ1-1, with D perhaps TRBD1 (5 bases). Trimming removed 7 bases from V and 6 bases from J, with 18 bases in between. Germline V CDR1 and CDR2: SGHTA, FQGNSA. The CDR3 loop spans 14 amino acids. CDR3 sequence reads: CASTLTGLGAEAFF. CDR3 DNA: TGTGCCAGCACCCTAACAGGCCTGGGGGCTGAAGCTTTCTTT.

V usage is TRBV27 and J usage is TRBJ2-7; 11 bases fit TRBD2. Trimming took 3 bases from V and 7 from J; bases not matched to a gene: 5. CDR3 size: 14 residues. Germline lookup yields CDR1 MNHEY and CDR2 SMNVEV (reference sequence). The CDR3 here is CASSFSGRGGEQYF. The DNA of the CDR3 is TGTGCCAGCAGTTTTAGCGGGAGGGGTGGGGAGCAGTACTTC.

This clonotype was seen many times. The CDR3 is CASSYPGTVNYGYTF. The CDR3 DNA reads TGTGCCAGCAGTTATCCCGGGACAGTGAACTATGGCTACACCTTC. The chain joins TRBV7-9 to TRBJ1-2, with TRBD1 identical over 7 bases. This CDR3 spans 15 amino acids. The ends lost 6 bases at V and 2 bases at J; junction bases unmatched: 9. Germline V lookup: CDR1 SEHNR, CDR2 FQNEAQ (reference sequence).

The chain carries TRBV12-3 or TRBV12-4 and TRBJ2-5, with D uncertain. Deletions cut 3 bases from V and 9 bases from J, with 14 bases between. This CDR3 has 13 residues. The CDR3 nucleotides read TGTGCCAGCAGTTTCACATTGAACGAGGCCCAGTACTTC. The encoded protein is CASSFTLNEAQYF.

This clonotype was picked up a small number of times. The chain combines TRBV14 with TRBJ2-7; 10 bases match TRBD1. The germline CDR1 and CDR2 sequences are SGHDN and FVKESK. V trimming: 5 bases; J trimming: 6 bases; junction bases outside the gene matches: 13. CDR3 length: 16 amino acids. The CDR3 reads CASSDAAGTGDFEQYF. As DNA, the CDR3 is TGTGCCAGCAGCGACGCGGCGGGGACAGGGGATTTCGAGCAGTACTTC.

The chain is built from TRBV21-1 and TRBJ1-1; TRBD1, the table's D call, lacks a check against the DNA. TRBV21-1 is a pseudogene segment. The length of the CDR3 is 14 residues. The CDR3 spells CASSSRDTNTEAFF. Written as DNA, the CDR3 is TGTGCCAGCAGCTCGAGGGACACTAACACTGAAGCTTTCTTT.

The chain employs TRBV7-9 and TRBJ1-2; 7 bases fit TRBD1. V shed 7 bases and J 8 bases; nucleotides not matched to a gene: 10. Germline lookup yields CDR1 SEHNR and CDR2 FQNEAQ (reference sequence). This CDR3 region has 13 residues. The CDR3 reads CASTASTGVGYTF. The CDR3 DNA sequence: TGTGCCAGCACCGCGTCCACAGGGGTCGGCTACACCTTC.

The chain recombines TRBV5-1 with TRBJ2-1; 9 bases agree with TRBD1. In germline, CDR1 is SGHRS, CDR2 YFSETQ. After removal of 4 bases from V and 9 bases from J, the junction contained 11 bases not matched to a gene. This CDR3 is 15 amino acids long. CDR3 region: CASSTGQGYDTEQFF. CDR3 coding DNA: TGCGCCAGCAGCACCGGACAGGGGTATGACACTGAGCAGTTCTTC.

The gene calls are TRBV6-1 and TRBJ1-5; no definite D call. The CDR3 is made up of 13 amino acids. V shed 1 base and J shed 5 bases, with 6 bases lying between them. CDR1 and CDR2 (germline): MNHNS, SASEGT. Here the CDR3 reads CASSEVIYQPQHF. The CDR3 region has the DNA TGTGCCAGCAGTGAAGTTATTTATCAGCCCCAGCATTTT.